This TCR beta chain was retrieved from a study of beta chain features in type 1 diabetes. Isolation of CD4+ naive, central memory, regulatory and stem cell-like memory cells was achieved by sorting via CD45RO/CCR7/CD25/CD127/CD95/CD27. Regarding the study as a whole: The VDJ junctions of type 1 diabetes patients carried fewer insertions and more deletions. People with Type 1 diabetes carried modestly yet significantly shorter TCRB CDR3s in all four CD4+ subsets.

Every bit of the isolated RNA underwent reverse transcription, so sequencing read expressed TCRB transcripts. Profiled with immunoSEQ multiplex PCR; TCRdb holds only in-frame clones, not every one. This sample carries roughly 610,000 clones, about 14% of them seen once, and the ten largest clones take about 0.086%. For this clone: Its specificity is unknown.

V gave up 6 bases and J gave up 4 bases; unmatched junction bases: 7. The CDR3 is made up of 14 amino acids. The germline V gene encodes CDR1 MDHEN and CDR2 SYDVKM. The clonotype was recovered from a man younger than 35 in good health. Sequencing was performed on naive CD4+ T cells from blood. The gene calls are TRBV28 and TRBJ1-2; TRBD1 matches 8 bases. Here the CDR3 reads CASRPGTGVYGYTF. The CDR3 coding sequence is TGTGCCAGCAGACCGGGGACAGGTGTCTATGGCTACACCTTC.